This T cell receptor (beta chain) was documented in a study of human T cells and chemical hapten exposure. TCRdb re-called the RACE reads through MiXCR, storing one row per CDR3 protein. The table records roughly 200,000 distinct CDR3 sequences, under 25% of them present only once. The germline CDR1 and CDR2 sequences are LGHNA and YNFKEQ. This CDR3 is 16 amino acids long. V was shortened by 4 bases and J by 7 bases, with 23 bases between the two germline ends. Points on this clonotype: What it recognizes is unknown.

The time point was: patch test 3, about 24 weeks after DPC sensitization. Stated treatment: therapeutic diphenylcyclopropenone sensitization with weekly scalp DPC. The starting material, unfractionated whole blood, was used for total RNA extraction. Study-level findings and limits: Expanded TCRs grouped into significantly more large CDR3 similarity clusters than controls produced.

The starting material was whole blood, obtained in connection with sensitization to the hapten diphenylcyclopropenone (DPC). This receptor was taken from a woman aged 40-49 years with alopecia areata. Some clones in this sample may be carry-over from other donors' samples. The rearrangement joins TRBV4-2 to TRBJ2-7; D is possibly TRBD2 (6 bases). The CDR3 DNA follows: TGTGCCAGCAGCCCCCGACGGAGGTCGGGACTCCTAGAGCAGTACTTC. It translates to CASSPRRRSGLLEQYF.